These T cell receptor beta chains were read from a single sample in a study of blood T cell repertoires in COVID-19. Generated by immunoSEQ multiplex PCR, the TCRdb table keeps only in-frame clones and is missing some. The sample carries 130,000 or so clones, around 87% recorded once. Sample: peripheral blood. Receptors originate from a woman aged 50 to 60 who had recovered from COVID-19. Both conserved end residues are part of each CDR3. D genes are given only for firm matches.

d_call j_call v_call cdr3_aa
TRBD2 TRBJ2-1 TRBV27 CASDPTSGRGNEQFF
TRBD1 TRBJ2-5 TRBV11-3 CASSSAAGTADRRETQYF
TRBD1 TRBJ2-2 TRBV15 CATTKDRIGTGELFF
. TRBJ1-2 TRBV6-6 CASVRGSLGHGYTF
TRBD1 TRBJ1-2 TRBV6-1 CASSEPGTGVGYTF
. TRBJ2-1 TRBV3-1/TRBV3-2 CASSQNSPNEQFF
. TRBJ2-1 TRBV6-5 CASRDLGAGAYEQFF
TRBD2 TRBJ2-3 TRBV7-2 CASSLRSLAGGSDTQYF
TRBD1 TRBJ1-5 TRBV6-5 CASTRGQGTGQPQHF
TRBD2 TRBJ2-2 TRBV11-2 CASSPGLAGRTGELFF
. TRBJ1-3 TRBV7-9 CASSLVEASGNTIYF
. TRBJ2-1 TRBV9 CASSVGGKGKVF
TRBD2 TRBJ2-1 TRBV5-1 CASSAGGVQNEQFF
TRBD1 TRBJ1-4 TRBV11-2 CASSLLQGGDEKLFF
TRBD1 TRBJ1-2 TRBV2 CMTGGHPNYGYTF
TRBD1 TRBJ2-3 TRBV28 CASRSAGGGTDTQYF
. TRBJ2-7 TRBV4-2 CASSLHDRDSAYEQYF
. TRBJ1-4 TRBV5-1 CASSLSGYGEKLFF
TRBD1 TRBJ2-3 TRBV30 CARDRGNTDTQYF
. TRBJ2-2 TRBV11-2 CASSLTNTGELFF
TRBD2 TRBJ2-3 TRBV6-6 CASSPGLAAYTPSTDTQYF
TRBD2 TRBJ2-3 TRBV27 CASSLNRLAGTDTQYF
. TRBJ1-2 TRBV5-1 CASSLEFAGEGGYTF
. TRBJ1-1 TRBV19 CASSIWDSNTEAFF
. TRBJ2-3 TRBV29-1 CSVGAVTMYF
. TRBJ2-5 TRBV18 CASSTTIQETQYF
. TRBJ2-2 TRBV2 CASSGERAALGGELFF
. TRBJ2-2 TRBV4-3 CASSQIRGGELFF
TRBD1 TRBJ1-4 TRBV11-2 CASSPDRGGEKLFF
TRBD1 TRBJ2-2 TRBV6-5 CASSYSRGTGGELFF
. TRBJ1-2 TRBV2 CASSPRRQSPYGYTF
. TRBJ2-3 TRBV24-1 CATHPGDHTDTQYF
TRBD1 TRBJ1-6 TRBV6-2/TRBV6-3 CASSGMTGANSPLHF
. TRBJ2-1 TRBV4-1 CASSQVVRSSYNEQFF
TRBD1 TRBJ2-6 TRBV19 CASDRAGANVLTF
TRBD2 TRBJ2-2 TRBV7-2 CASSTRGTSGITGELFF
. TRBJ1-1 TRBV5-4 CASSLGQWNTEAFF
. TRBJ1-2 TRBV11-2 CASRNIRGNYGYTF
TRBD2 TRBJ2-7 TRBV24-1 CATSDPLGLAGGCEQYF
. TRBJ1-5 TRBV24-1 CATSDPLYSNQPQHF
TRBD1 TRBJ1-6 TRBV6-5 CASTYSGQGNSPLHF